What follows are 24 T cell receptor beta chains derived from one specimen sequenced in a study of T cells in Graves' hyperthyroidism and ophthalmopathy. TCR beta CDR3 region amplification was performed from RNA transcripts. The HTBI primer set drove a first-round RT-PCR of the TCR CDR3. One entry per CDR3 protein, called by TCRdb with MiXCR from the multiplex PCR reads. The sample includes around 270,000 distinct CDR3 sequences, roughly 19% of them seen just once. Sequencing was carried out using blood. Receptors originate from a man aged 50-59 years with Graves' ophthalmopathy.

The rearrangement links TRBV7-2 to TRBJ1-1, with D possibly TRBD1 on 5 matching bases. The CDR3 totals 13 residues. V lost 5 bases and J lost 8, with 15 bases in between. The germline gives CDR1 SGHTA, CDR2 FQGNSA. CDR3 in amino acids: CASSSDERQEAFF. The CDR3 DNA reads TGTGCCAGCAGCAGCGACGAAAGACAGGAAGCTTTCTTT.

This clonotype has at least ten counts. The chain couples TRBV12-3 or TRBV12-4 to TRBJ2-7; 9 nucleotides align to TRBD1. Germline trimming cut 3 bases from V and 0 bases from J; bases unmatched to any gene: 9. The CDR3 consists of 17 residues. This chain's CDR3 is CASSLNYRDRDSYEQYF. The CDR3 DNA reads TGTGCCAGCAGTTTGAACTACCGGGACAGGGACTCCTACGAGCAGTACTTC.

This clonotype was picked up many times. The V gene is TRBV5-1, the J gene TRBJ2-5; 14 bases are a match to TRBD2. The V gene end was trimmed by 0 bases and the J gene end by 5 bases; junction bases not matched to a gene: 6. Germline-derived CDR1 and CDR2 are SGHRS and YFSETQ. The CDR3 runs 17 residues. Here the CDR3 reads CASSLAGLAGGVETQYF. CDR3 coding DNA: TGCGCCAGCAGCTTGGCCGGACTAGCGGGAGGTGTGGAGACCCAGTACTTC.

V is TRBV6-2 or TRBV6-3 and J is TRBJ2-2; the match to TRBD2 covers 7 bases. The CDR3 is 15 residues long. V shed 8 bases and J 4 bases; nucleotides not matched to a gene: 10. Looked up from germline, CDR1 is MNHEY and CDR2 is SVGEGT. CDR3 sequence: CASGPPGGGTGELFF. CDR3 nucleotides: TGTGCCAGCGGCCCTCCGGGGGGAGGCACCGGGGAGCTGTTTTTT.

In this sample, this clonotype turned up many times. The chain is built from TRBV9 and TRBJ2-7; tentatively, D is TRBD2 (5 bases). Germline V gene lookup returns CDR1 SGDLS and CDR2 YYNGEE. Trimming pared 0 bases from V and 5 bases from J, leaving 12 bases between. There are 14 residues in the CDR3. CDR3 DNA sequence: TGTGCCAGCAGCGTAGCCACTAGTTCCCACGAGCAGTACTTC. It codes for CASSVATSSHEQYF.

This chain joins TRBV25-1 and TRBJ2-1; 10 bases match TRBD2. The trim removed 10 bases at V and 5 bases at J, leaving 20 bases unmatched. Germline V gene sequence: CDR1 MGHDK, CDR2 SYGVNS. The CDR3 length is 18 residues. Written as DNA, the CDR3 is TGTGCCACTTCTTCCGGGACTAGCGCGTACCTAGCCAACAATGAGCAGTTCTTC. Amino acids: CATSSGTSAYLANNEQFF.

This clonotype was counted ten times or more. V is TRBV12-3 or TRBV12-4 and J is TRBJ1-5, with 11 bases aligning to TRBD1. The CDR3 spans 18 residues. V shed 6 bases, J shed 0 bases, and the junction held 10 bases outside the gene matches. Here the CDR3 reads CASSSGTGGDNSNQPQHF. The DNA for the CDR3 is TGTGCCAGCAGCTCTGGGACAGGGGGAGACAATAGCAATCAGCCCCAGCATTTT.

This chain connects TRBV28 to TRBJ1-2; D may be TRBD1 (6 bases). Looked up from germline, CDR1 is MDHEN and CDR2 is SYDVKM. The germline V and J ends were trimmed by 5 bases and 4 bases, with 11 bases remaining between them. The CDR3 sequence is 13 residues long. The CDR3 DNA follows: TGTGCCAGCAGTCTGGACAGAAGCTATGGCTACACCTTC. It encodes CASSLDRSYGYTF.

With respect to this clonotype: This may come from a read error, since a much larger clone is one base off. The chain combines TRBV28 with TRBJ1-2; D may be TRBD1 (5 bases). This CDR3 has 16 amino acids. Looked up from germline, CDR1 is MDHEN and CDR2 is SYDVKM. CDR3 DNA sequence: TGTGCCAACAGTTTACCCGCTCAGGGTGGCCTCTATGGCTACACCTTC. Protein sequence: CANSLPAQGGLYGYTF.

This clonotype occurred many times. Since a much larger clone is just one base distant, this may be a read error. The chain joins TRBV7-3 to TRBJ1-1; D gene unclear. This CDR3 spans 13 amino acids. V lost 2 bases to trimming and J lost 3 bases, with 7 bases between them. In germline, CDR1 is SGHTA, CDR2 FQGTGA. The CDR3 sequence is CASSLGVDTEAFF. The CDR3, as DNA: TGTGCCAGCAGCTTAGGGGTGGACACTGAAGCTTTCTTT.

This clonotype has only a few counts. The chain has TRBV27 and TRBJ1-4, with 11 bases matching TRBD1. This CDR3 spans 18 amino acids. The germline gives CDR1 MNHEY, CDR2 SMNVEV (reference sequence). With 4 bases clipped from V and 2 bases from J, the junction kept 9 bases outside the gene matches. Here the CDR3 DNA reads TGTGCCAGCAGTTCCTCACGGGACAGGGGGGGCACTAATGAAAAACTGTTTTTT. Translation: CASSSSRDRGGTNEKLFF.

In nucleotides, the CDR3 is TGCGCCAGCAGCTTCCAGGATTATAATTCACCCCTCCACTTT. Translation gives CASSFQDYNSPLHF. The chain has TRBV5-1 and TRBJ1-6; D gene ambiguous. Germline V gene sequence: CDR1 SGHRS, CDR2 YFSETQ. The V end lost 2 bases, the J end lost 4 bases, and 7 bases lay between the germline ends. This CDR3 has 14 amino acids.

This clonotype was recorded a few times. This chain links TRBV4-2 with TRBJ1-2; D remains unclear. The CDR3 runs to 16 residues. Germline values: CDR1 LGHNA, CDR2 YNFKEQ. V lost 0 bases and J 4 bases, leaving 15 bases between the germline ends. The CDR3 bases are TGTGCCAGCAGCCAAGATCCGGCAGCGCCCATCTATGGCTACACCTTC. This translates into CASSQDPAAPIYGYTF.

This clonotype was seen at least ten times. The rearrangement joins TRBV18 to TRBJ2-3, with no clear D. The CDR3 is made up of 14 amino acids. In germline, CDR1 is KGHSH, CDR2 LQKENI. The V end was cut by 7 bases, the J end by 2 bases, with 13 bases between. CDR3 coding DNA: TGTGCCAGCTTGGTGGCCGCAACCACAGATACGCAGTATTTT. Residues: CASLVAATTDTQYF.

This clonotype was counted a few times. The J gene is TRBJ2-5, the V gene TRBV5-1, with no clear D. This CDR3 is built from 11 residues. Trimming shortened V by 2 bases and J by 5 bases, and 4 bases separated the two germline ends. Germline CDR1 is SGHRS and CDR2 is YFSETQ. Here the CDR3 DNA reads TGCGCCAGCAGCTTTAAGGAGACCCAGTACTTC. This encodes CASSFKETQYF.

The sample holds many counts of this clonotype. The rearrangement uses TRBV3-1 and TRBJ2-7; D uncertain. The CDR3 runs 14 residues. Germline values: CDR1 LGHDT, CDR2 YNNKEL (reference sequence). The V and J ends lost 0 bases and 3 bases respectively, with 9 bases between them. As DNA, the CDR3 is TGTGCCAGCAGCCAAGAACCAGTGAACTACGAGCAGTACTTC. It yields the protein CASSQEPVNYEQYF.

This clonotype was counted between two and nine times. V usage is TRBV6-1 and J usage is TRBJ1-2, with TRBD1 as a possible D gene (6 bases). Germline CDR1 MNHNS, CDR2 SASEGT. V was pared by 7 bases and J by 3 bases, with 6 bases between. The CDR3 has 11 amino acids. The CDR3 sequence: CASNRDYGYTF. The CDR3 nucleotides are TGTGCCAGCAACAGGGACTATGGCTACACCTTC.

This clonotype was counted many times. The V and J genes are TRBV5-1 and TRBJ2-1; D is tentatively TRBD1 or TRBD2 (6 bases each). Germline CDR1 reads SGHRS; CDR2 reads YFSETQ. With 0 bases removed from V and 4 bases from J, the gap between germline ends came to 11 bases. The CDR3 is made up of 15 amino acids. The CDR3 nucleotides read TGCGCCAGCAGCTTGGGGGGGGCGGCTTACAATGAGCAGTTCTTC. It codes for CASSLGGAAYNEQFF. Using reference TRBV5-1 and TRBJ2-1 for the parts outside the CDR3, the full variable domain is KAGVTQTPRYLIKTRGQQVTLSCSPISGHRSVSWYQQTPGQGLQFLFEYFSETQRNKGNFPGRFSGRQFSNSRSEMNVSTLELGDSALYLCASSLGGAAYNEQFFGPGTRLTVL.

This clonotype has more than one count but fewer than ten. The chain joins TRBV5-5 to TRBJ2-7; 8 nucleotides match TRBD1. CDR1 SGHKS and CDR2 YYEKEE come from the germline V gene (reference sequence). The CDR3 sequence is 17 residues long. V gave up 4 bases and J gave up 3 bases; unmatched junction bases: 15. The CDR3 nucleotides are TGTGCCAGCAGCCACTCCCTGGACAGGGAAAAAATCTACGAGCAGTACTTC. It is translated as CASSHSLDREKIYEQYF. Looking up the rest from reference TRBV5-5 and TRBJ2-7 gives the full variable domain: DAGVTQSPTHLIKTRGQQVTLRCSPISGHKSVSWYQQVLGQGPQFIFQYYEKEERGRGNFPDRFSARQFPNYSSELNVNALLLGDSALYLCASSHSLDREKIYEQYFGPGTRLTVT.

This rearrangement joins TRBV29-1 to TRBJ2-2; either TRBD1 or TRBD2 may supply D (5 bases each). Per the germline V gene, CDR1 is SQVTM and CDR2 is ANQGSEA. The CDR3 has 14 amino acids. The V end lost 6 bases, the J end lost 2 bases, and 13 bases lay between the germline ends. The CDR3 is CSVPGTVNTGELFF. In DNA form, the CDR3 reads TGCAGCGTCCCCGGGACGGTTAACACCGGGGAGCTGTTTTTT.

This clonotype showed up many times. V and J are TRBV5-1 and TRBJ2-7, with D possibly being TRBD1 (6 bases). Trimming stripped 0 bases from V and 1 base from J, with 14 bases between. This CDR3 is 16 amino acids long. Germline V gene sequence: CDR1 SGHRS, CDR2 YFSETQ. The CDR3 nucleotides read TGCGCCAGCAGCTTGGCCTCTGGACAGACGTCCTACGAGCAGTACTTC. Translating it yields CASSLASGQTSYEQYF.

This clonotype appeared many times. The chain carries TRBV5-1 and TRBJ2-7; D unclear. This CDR3 has 16 residues. Germline lookup yields CDR1 SGHRS and CDR2 YFSETQ. V lost 4 bases and J 0 bases, leaving 17 bases between the germline ends. DNA of the CDR3: TGCGCCAGCAGCCTCGTAATGGGTAGGGCCTCCTACGAGCAGTACTTC. It codes for CASSLVMGRASYEQYF.

The V and J genes are TRBV29-1 and TRBJ1-2, with 8 nucleotides matching TRBD1. The CDR3 spans 13 residues. The germline V gene encodes CDR1 SQVTM and CDR2 ANQGSEA. DNA of the CDR3: TGCACCCCGCCGGACAGGGTCAACTATGGCTACACCTTC. This encodes CTPPDRVNYGYTF.

This clonotype was seen many times. The V and J genes are TRBV5-1 and TRBJ2-7, with TRBD2 as a possible D gene (6 bases). Germline loops: CDR1 SGHRS, CDR2 YFSETQ. With 3 bases removed from V and 2 bases from J, the gap between germline ends came to 12 bases. The CDR3 runs 14 residues. The CDR3 reads CASSSDGGTYEQYF. The CDR3 DNA is TGCGCCAGCAGCTCCGATGGGGGGACCTACGAGCAGTACTTC.